This T cell receptor beta chain was sequenced during a study of blood T cell repertoires in COVID-19. Study-wide background: The analysed material was cDNA or gDNA that came from T cells, B-cell-depleted T cells, or PBMCs.

Authors' processing steps: Quantification of nucleated cells was approximated via reference gene primer amplification. Only in-frame clones appear in the TCRdb table, and some are missing; sequencing was by immunoSEQ multiplex PCR. V and J calls and clone size come straight from that table; D and trimming were deduced from the DNA. The sample includes under 250,000 clones, about 87% of them seen just once. The CDR3 consists of 16 residues. CDR1 and CDR2 from the germline V gene are SGHDN and FVKESK. The ends lost 1 base at V and 5 bases at J; junction bases unmatched: 7. A Seattle source enrolled patients during active infection and followed them longitudinally.

The chain combines TRBV14 with TRBJ2-3; TRBD2 aligns across 9 bases. The material sequenced was peripheral blood. The sequence came from a woman aged 30 to 39 with COVID-19, enrolled during active disease. CDR3 coding DNA: TGTGCCAGCAGCCAAGTTGGGGGACTAGCCCTAGATACGCAGTATTTT. Its translation is CASSQVGGLALDTQYF.